The 9 T cell receptor beta chains listed next were all sequenced from one sample in a study of cytomegalovirus exposure and HLA in healthy donors. PCR used 60 Vbeta primers and 13 Jbeta primers. The method was immunoSEQ multiplex PCR; TCRdb's version includes in-frame clones alone and lacks a portion of them. The sample shows about 150,000 clones, roughly 81% of them seen only once. The sample comprised PBMCs. These receptors came from a man aged 25 to 40 in good health and CMV-seropositive.

The V call is TRBV6-6, the J call TRBJ1-6; possible D gene TRBD1, 6 bases. V was cut by 6 bases and J by 10 bases, with 19 bases left in between. This CDR3 is 15 amino acids long. From germline, CDR1 is MNHNY and CDR2 SVGAGI (reference sequence). The CDR3 spells CASSHKRQDGSPLHF. CDR3 bases: TGTGCCAGCAGCCACAAGCGACAGGATGGGTCACCCCTCCACTTT.

Concerning this clone itself: This CDR3 is also generated by other DNA sequences in the sample. This chain uses TRBV7-6 with TRBJ1-1, with D unresolved. Germline V gene data show CDR1 as SGHVS and CDR2 as FNYEAQ. The CDR3 runs to 13 residues. Trimming removed 0 bases at V and 0 bases at J, with 2 bases between. The DNA for the CDR3 is TGTGCCAGCAGCTTAGCCATGAACACTGAAGCTTTCTTT. Its translation is CASSLAMNTEAFF.

The gene calls are TRBV7-9 and TRBJ2-3; D uncertain. Trimming shortened V by 3 bases and J by 6 bases, and 7 bases separated the two germline ends. The CDR3 has 12 residues. Per germline, CDR1 SEHNR and CDR2 FQNEAQ (reference sequence). The CDR3 here is CASSFRSDTQYF. In nucleotides, the CDR3 is TGTGCCAGCAGCTTCCGGTCGGATACGCAGTATTTT.

DNA for the CDR3: TGTGCCAGCAGCTCACAGGGCGGGAGCTCCTACAATGAGCAGTTCTTC. It encodes CASSSQGGSSYNEQFF. The chain carries TRBV7-9 and TRBJ2-1; a possible D gene is TRBD2 (7 bases). This CDR3 spans 16 amino acids. The ends were cut back, 4 bases at V and 0 bases at J, with 13 bases in the middle. Looked up from germline, CDR1 is SEHNR and CDR2 is FQNEAQ (reference sequence).

The V gene is TRBV6-5, the J gene TRBJ2-1; D may be TRBD2 (5 bases). This CDR3 is 16 amino acids long. The V gene lost 0 bases and the J gene lost 3 bases, with 12 bases spanning the gap. Germline V gene data show CDR1 as MNHEY and CDR2 as SVGAGI. CDR3 protein: CASSYSGDLSYNEQFF. The CDR3 DNA sequence: TGTGCCAGCAGTTACTCCGGGGATCTCAGCTACAATGAGCAGTTCTTC.

V and J are TRBV7-8 and TRBJ1-1; D is ambiguous. The CDR3 is 15 amino acids. Trimming shortened V by 2 bases and J by 0 bases, and 10 bases separated the two germline ends. Germline V CDR1 and CDR2: SGHVS, FQNEAQ. The CDR3 nucleotides are TGTGCCAGCAGCTTATCCTCGCTAATGAACACTGAAGCTTTCTTT. This sequence encodes CASSLSSLMNTEAFF.

V gene TRBV5-1 combines with J gene TRBJ1-1; perhaps TRBD1 as D (5 bases). Germline V gene sequence: CDR1 SGHRS, CDR2 YFSETQ. This CDR3 region has 13 residues. The V end was cut by 5 bases, the J end by 1 base, with 9 bases between. The CDR3, as DNA: TGCGCCAGCAGTTGGGGGGAGAACACTGAAGCTTTCTTT. Translation gives CASSWGENTEAFF. Looking up the rest from reference TRBV5-1 and TRBJ1-1 gives the full variable domain: KAGVTQTPRYLIKTRGQQVTLSCSPISGHRSVSWYQQTPGQGLQFLFEYFSETQRNKGNFPGRFSGRQFSNSRSEMNVSTLELGDSALYLCASSWGENTEAFFGQGTRLTVV.

The chain couples TRBV7-3 to TRBJ2-1; tentative D call: TRBD2 (5 bases). Germline-derived CDR1 and CDR2 are SGHTA and FQGTGA. The CDR3 runs 14 residues. Trimming stripped 2 bases from V and 6 bases from J, with 11 bases between. The CDR3 coding sequence is TGTGCCAGCAGCTTAGTCCGGGGTTTCAATGAGCAGTTCTTC. This codes for CASSLVRGFNEQFF.

The chain recombines TRBV18 with TRBJ2-1; 7 bases match TRBD1. The trim removed 3 bases at V and 13 bases at J, leaving 12 bases unmatched. Per the germline V gene, CDR1 is KGHSH and CDR2 is LQKENI. CDR3 length: 14 residues. As DNA, the CDR3 is TGTGCCAGCTCACCGGGACAGCCTCCTAGCTATCAGTTCTTC. Its translation: CASSPGQPPSYQFF. The whole variable domain, filled in from reference TRBV18 and TRBJ2-1, reads NAGVMQNPRHLVRRRGQEARLRCSPMKGHSHVYWYRQLPEEGLKFMVYLQKENIIDESGMPKERFSAEFPKEGPSILRIQQVVRGDSAAYFCASSPGQPPSYQFFGPGTRLTVL.